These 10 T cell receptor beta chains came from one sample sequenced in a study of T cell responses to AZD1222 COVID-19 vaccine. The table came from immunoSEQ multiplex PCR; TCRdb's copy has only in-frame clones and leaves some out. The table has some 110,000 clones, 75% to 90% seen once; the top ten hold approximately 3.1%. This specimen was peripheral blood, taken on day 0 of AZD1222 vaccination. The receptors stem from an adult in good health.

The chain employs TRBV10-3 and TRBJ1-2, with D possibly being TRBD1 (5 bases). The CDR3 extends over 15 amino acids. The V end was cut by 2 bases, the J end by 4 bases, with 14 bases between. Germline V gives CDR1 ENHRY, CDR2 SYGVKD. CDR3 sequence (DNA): TGTGCCATCAGTGAGAATATGGCAGGGATCTATGGCTACACCTTC. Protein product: CAISENMAGIYGYTF.

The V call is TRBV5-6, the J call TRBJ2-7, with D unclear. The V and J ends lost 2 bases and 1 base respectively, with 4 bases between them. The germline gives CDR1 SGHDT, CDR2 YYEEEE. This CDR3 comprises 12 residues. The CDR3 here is CASSFGSYEQYF. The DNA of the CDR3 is TGTGCCAGCAGCTTCGGGTCCTACGAGCAGTACTTC.

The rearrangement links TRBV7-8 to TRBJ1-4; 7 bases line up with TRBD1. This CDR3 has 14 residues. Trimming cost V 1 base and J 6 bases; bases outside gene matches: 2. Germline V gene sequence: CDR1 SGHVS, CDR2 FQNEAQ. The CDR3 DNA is TGTGCCAGCAGCTTAGGACAGGGATATGAAAAACTGTTTTTT. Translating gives CASSLGQGYEKLFF.

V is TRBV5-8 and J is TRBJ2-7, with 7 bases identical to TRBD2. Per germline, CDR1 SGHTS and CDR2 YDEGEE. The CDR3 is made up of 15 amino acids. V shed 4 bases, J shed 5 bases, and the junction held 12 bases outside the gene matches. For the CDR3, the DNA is TGTGCCAGCAGCCTCGGCGGGCAGGGAGGGAACGAGCAGTACTTC. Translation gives CASSLGGQGGNEQYF.

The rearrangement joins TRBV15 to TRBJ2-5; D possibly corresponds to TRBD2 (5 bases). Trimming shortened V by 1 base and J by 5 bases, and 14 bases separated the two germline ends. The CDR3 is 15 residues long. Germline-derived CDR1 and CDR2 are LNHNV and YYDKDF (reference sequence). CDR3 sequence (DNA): TGTGCCACCAGCAGAGTTAACAGAAGGGAGGAGACCCAGTACTTC. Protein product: CATSRVNRREETQYF.

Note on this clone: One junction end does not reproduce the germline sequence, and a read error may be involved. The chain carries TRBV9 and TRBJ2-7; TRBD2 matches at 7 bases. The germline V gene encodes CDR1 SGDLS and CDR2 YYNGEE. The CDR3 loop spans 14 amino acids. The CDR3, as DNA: TGTGCCAGCAGCGTAGCGGGAGGCTCCCACGAGCAGTACTTC. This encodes CASSVAGGSHEQYF.

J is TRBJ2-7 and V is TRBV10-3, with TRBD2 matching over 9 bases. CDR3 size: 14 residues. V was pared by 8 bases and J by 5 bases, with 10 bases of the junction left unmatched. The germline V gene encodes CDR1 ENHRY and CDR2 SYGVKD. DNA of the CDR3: TGTGCCATCGGGGCCCCTAGCGGGGTCGACGAGCAGTACTTC. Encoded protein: CAIGAPSGVDEQYF.

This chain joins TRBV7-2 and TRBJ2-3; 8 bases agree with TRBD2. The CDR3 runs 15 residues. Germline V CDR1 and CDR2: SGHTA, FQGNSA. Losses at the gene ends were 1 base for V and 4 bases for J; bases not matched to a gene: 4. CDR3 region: CASSLVGLVSDTQYF. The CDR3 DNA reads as TGTGCCAGCAGCTTAGTGGGACTAGTTTCAGATACGCAGTATTTT.

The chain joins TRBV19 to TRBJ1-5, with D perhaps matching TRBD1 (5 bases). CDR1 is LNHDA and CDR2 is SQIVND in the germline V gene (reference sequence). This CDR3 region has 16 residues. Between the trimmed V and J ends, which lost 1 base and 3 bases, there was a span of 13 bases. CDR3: CASSIVAGGINQPQHF. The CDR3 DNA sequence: TGTGCCAGTAGTATAGTGGCTGGGGGGATCAATCAGCCCCAGCATTTT.

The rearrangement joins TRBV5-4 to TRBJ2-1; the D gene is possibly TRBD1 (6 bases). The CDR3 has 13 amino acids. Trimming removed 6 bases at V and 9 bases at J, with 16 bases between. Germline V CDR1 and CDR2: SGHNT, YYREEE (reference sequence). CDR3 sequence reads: CASTQRGIGEQFF. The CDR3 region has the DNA TGTGCCAGCACCCAGAGGGGGATCGGTGAGCAGTTCTTC.